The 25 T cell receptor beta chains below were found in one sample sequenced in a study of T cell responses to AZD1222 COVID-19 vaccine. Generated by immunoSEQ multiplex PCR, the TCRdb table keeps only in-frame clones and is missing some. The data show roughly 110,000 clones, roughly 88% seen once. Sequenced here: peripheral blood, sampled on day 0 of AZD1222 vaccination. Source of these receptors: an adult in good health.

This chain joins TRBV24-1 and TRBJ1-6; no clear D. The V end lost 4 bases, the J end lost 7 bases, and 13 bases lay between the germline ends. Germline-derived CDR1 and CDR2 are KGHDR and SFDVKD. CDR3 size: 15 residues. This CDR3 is CATSEKGKPNSPLHF. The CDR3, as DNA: TGTGCCACCAGTGAAAAAGGTAAACCAAATTCACCCCTCCACTTT.

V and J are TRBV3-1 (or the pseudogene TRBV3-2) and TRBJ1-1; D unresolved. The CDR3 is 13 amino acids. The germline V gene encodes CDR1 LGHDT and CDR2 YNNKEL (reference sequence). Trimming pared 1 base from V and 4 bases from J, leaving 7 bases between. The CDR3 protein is CASSQGRRTEAFF. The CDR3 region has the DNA TGTGCCAGCAGCCAAGGGCGACGCACTGAAGCTTTCTTT.

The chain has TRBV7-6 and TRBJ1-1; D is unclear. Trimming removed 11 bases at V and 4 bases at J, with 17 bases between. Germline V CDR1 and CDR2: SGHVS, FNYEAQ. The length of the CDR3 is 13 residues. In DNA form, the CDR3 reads TGTGCCTCTTCCTTAGACACCGCCACTGAAGCTTTCTTT. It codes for CASSLDTATEAFF.

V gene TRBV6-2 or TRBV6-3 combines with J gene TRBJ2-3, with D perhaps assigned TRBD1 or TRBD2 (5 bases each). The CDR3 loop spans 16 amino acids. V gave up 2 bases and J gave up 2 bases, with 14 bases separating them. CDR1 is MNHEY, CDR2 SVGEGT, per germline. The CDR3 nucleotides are TGTGCCAGCAGTTACATGGGGCGGACTTACACAGATACGCAGTATTTT. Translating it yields CASSYMGRTYTDTQYF.

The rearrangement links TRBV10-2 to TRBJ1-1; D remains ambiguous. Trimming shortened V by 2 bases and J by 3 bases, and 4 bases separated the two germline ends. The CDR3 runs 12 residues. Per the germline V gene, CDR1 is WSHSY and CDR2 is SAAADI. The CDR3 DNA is TGCGCCAGCAGTGAGGACTACACTGAAGCTTTCTTT. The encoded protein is CASSEDYTEAFF.

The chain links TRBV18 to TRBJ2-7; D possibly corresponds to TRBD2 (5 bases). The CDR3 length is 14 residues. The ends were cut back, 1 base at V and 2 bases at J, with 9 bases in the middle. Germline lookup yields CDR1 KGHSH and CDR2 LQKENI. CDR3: CASSPREGPYEQYF. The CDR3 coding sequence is TGTGCCAGCTCACCACGCGAGGGCCCCTACGAGCAGTACTTC.

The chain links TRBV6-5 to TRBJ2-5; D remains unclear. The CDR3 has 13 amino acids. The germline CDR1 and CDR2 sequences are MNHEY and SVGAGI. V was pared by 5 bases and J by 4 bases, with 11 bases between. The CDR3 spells CASSHQRIETQYF. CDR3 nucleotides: TGTGCCAGCAGTCATCAACGCATAGAGACCCAGTACTTC.

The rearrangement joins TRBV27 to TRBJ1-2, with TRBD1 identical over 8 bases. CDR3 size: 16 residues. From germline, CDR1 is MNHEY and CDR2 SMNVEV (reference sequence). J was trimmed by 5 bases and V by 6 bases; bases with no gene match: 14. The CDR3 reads CASRPRGQATTYGYTF. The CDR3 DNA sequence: TGTGCCAGCAGACCCCGGGGACAGGCCACAACGTATGGCTACACCTTC.

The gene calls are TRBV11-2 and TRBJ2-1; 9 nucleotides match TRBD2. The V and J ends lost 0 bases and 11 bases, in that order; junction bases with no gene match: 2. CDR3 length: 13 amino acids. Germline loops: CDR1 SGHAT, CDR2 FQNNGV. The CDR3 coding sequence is TGTGCCAGCAGCTTAGATCCTAGCGGGAAGCAGTTCTTC. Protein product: CASSLDPSGKQFF.

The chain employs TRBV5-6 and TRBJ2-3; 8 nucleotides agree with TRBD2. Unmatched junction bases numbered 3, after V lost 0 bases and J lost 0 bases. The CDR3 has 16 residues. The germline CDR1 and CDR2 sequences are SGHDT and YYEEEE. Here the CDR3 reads CASSLVGGRSTDTQYF. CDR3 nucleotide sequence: TGTGCCAGCAGCTTGGTTGGCGGGAGGAGCACAGATACGCAGTATTTT.

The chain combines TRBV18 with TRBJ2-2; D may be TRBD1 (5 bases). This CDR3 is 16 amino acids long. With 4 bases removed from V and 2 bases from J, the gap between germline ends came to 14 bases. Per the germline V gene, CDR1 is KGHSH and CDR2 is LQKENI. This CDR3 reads CASSLDSLLNTGELFF. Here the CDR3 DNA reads TGTGCCAGCTCACTAGACAGCCTACTCAACACCGGGGAGCTGTTTTTT.

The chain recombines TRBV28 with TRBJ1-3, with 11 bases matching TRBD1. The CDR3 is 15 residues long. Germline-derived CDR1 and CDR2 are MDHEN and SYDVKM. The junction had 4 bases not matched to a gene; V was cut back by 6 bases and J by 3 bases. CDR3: CASRGDRGSGNTIYF. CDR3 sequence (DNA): TGTGCCAGCAGGGGGGACAGGGGGAGTGGAAACACCATATATTTT.

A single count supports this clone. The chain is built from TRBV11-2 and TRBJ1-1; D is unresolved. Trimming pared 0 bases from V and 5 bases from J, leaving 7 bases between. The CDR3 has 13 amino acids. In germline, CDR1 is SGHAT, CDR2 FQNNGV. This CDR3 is CASSLELPTEAFF. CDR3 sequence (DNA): TGTGCCAGCAGCTTAGAACTGCCAACTGAAGCTTTCTTT. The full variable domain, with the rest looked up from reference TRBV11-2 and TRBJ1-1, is EAGVAQSPRYKIIEKRQSVAFWCNPISGHATLYWYQQILGQGPKLLIQFQNNGVVDDSQLPKDRFSAERLKGVDSTLKIQPAKLEDSAVYLCASSLELPTEAFFGQGTRLTVV.

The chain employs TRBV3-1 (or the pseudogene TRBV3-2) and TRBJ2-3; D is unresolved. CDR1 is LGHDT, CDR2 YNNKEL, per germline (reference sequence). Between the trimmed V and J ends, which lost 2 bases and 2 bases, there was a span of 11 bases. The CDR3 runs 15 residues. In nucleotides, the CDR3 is TGTGCCAGCAGCCAAAAGGAATGGTCCACAGATACGCAGTATTTT. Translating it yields CASSQKEWSTDTQYF.

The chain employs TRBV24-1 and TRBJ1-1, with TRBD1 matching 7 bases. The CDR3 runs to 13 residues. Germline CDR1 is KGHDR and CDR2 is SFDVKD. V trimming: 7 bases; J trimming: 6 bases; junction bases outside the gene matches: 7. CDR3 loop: CATRTGMDSEAFF. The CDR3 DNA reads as TGTGCCACCAGGACAGGGATGGACTCTGAAGCTTTCTTT.

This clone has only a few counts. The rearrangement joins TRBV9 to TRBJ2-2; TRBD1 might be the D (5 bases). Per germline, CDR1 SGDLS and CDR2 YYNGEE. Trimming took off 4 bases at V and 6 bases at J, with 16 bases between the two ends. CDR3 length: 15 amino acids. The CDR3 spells CASSPPRGISGELFF. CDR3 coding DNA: TGTGCCAGCAGCCCCCCAAGGGGAATCTCCGGGGAGCTGTTTTTT.

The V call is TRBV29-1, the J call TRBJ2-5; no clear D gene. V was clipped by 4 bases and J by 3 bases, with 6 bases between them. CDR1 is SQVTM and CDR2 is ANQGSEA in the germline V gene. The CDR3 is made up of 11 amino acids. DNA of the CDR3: TGCAGCGTTGCTAATAAAGAGACCCAGTACTTC. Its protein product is CSVANKETQYF.

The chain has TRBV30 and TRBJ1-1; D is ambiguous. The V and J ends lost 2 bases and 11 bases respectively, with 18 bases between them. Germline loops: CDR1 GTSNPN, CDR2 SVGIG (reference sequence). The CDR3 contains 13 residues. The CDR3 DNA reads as TGTGCCTGGAGTCTTCAAGGCAATTTGAGGGCTTTCTTT. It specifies CAWSLQGNLRAFF.

The CDR3 loop is CASSLRQGANEQYF. CDR3 sequence (DNA): TGTGCCAGCTCACTGAGACAGGGGGCGAACGAGCAGTACTTC. The V gene is TRBV18, the J gene TRBJ2-7, with 10 bases identical to TRBD1. CDR3 length: 14 amino acids. Losses at the gene ends were 4 bases for V and 5 bases for J; bases not matched to a gene: 5. Germline CDR1 and CDR2: KGHSH and LQKENI.

CDR3 sequence reads: CASSGAGTDTDTQYF. For the CDR3, the DNA is TGTGCCAGCAGTGGAGCGGGGACAGACACAGATACGCAGTATTTT. The chain carries TRBV2 and TRBJ2-3; D possibly matches TRBD1 or TRBD2 (7 bases each). This CDR3 contains 15 residues. The germline V gene encodes CDR1 SNHLY and CDR2 FYNNEI. V dropped 4 bases and J dropped 2 bases, with 13 bases sitting between them.

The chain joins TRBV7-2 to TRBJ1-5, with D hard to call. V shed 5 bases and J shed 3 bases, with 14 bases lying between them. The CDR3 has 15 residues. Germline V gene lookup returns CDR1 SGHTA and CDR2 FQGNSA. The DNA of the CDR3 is TGTGCCAGCAGCCCGAGGGTCTCTAACAATCAGCCCCAGCATTTT. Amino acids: CASSPRVSNNQPQHF.

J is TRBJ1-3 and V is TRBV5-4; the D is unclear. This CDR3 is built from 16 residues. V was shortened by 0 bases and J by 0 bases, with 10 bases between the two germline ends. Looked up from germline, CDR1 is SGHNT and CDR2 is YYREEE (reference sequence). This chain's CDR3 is CASSLVTASSGNTIYF. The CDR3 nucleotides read TGTGCCAGCAGCTTGGTAACTGCGAGCTCTGGAAACACCATATATTTT.

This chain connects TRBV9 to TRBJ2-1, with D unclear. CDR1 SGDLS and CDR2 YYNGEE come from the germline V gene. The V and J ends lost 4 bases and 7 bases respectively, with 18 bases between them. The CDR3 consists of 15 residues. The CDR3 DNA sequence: TGTGCCAGCAGCTCCTCCCCTGGGAAGATGAATGAGCAGTTCTTC. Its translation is CASSSSPGKMNEQFF. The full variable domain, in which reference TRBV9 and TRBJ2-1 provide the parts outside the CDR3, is DSGVTQTPKHLITATGQRVTLRCSPRSGDLSVYWYQQSLDQGLQFLIQYYNGEERAKGNILERFSAQQFPDLHSELNLSSLELGDSALYFCASSSSPGKMNEQFFGPGTRLTVL.

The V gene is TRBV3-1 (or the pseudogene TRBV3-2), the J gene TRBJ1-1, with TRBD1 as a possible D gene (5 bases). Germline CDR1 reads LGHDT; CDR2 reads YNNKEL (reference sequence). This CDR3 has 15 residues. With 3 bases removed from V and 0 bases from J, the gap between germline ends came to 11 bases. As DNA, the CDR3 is TGTGCCAGCAGCCAGGCCGCGGGGGTGAACACTGAAGCTTTCTTT. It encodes CASSQAAGVNTEAFF.

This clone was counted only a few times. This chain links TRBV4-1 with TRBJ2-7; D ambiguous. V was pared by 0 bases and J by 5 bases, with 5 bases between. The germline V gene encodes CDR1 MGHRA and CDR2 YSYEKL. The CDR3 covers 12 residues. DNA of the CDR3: TGCGCCAGCAGCCAAGAGACAAACGAGCAGTACTTC. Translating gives CASSQETNEQYF.